This TCR beta chain was captured in a study of blood T cell repertoires in COVID-19. Overall study context: Sites across the United States, Italy and Spain contributed samples from acute and convalescent COVID-19. T cells, B-cell-depleted T cells, or PBMCs provided the cDNA or gDNA that served as material.

This CDR3 comprises 13 residues. Germline V gives CDR1 MRHNA, CDR2 SNTAGT. The V and J ends lost 4 bases and 5 bases respectively, with 11 bases between them. In the original processing: Reference gene primer amplification in the assay estimated nucleated cell counts. TCRdb's copy holds only in-frame clones and misses some; the assay was immunoSEQ multiplex PCR. V and J calls and clone size are as listed in that table; D and trimming were resolved from the DNA. The table has 150,000 to 200,000 clones, around 84% seen once. Seattle participants joined during active infection and were tracked over time.

The source is a woman in her seventies with COVID-19, enrolled during active disease. The sequencing sample was made of peripheral blood. V and J are TRBV6-4 and TRBJ1-1; D call uncertain. The CDR3 spells CASSVSGGTEAFF. The CDR3 nucleotides are TGTGCCAGCAGTGTTTCGGGAGGTACTGAAGCTTTCTTT.